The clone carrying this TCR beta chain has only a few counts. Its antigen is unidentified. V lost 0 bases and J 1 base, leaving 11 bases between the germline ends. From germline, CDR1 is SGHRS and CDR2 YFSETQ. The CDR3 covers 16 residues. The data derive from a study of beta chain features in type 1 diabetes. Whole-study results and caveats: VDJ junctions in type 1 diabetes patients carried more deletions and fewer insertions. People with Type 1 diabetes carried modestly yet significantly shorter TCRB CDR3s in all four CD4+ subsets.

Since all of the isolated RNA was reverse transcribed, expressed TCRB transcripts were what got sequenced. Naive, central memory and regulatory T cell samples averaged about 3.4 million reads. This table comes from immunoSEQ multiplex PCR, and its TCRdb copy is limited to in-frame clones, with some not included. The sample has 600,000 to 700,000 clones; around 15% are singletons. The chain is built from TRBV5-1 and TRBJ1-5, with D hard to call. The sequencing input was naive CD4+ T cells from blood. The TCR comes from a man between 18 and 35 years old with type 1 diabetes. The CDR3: CASSLDGGKSNQPQHF. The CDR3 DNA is TGCGCCAGCAGCTTGGACGGTGGGAAGAGCAATCAGCCCCAGCATTTT.